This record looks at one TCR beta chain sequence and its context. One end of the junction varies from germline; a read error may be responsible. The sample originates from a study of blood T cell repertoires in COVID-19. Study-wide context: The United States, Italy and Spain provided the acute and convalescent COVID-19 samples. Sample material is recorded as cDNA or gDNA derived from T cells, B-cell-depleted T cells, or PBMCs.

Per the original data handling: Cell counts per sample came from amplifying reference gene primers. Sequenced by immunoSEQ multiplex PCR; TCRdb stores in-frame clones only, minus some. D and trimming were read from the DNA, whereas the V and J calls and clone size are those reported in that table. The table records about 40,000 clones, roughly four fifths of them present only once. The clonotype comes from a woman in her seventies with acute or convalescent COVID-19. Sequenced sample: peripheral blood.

The CDR3, as DNA: TGCGCCAACAGCTTCTCGGCGGACACCGGGGAGCTGTTTTTT. This encodes CANSFSADTGELFF. The V call is TRBV5-1, the J call TRBJ2-2; D gene unclear. From germline, CDR1 is SGHRS and CDR2 YFSETQ. The CDR3 is made up of 14 amino acids.